This TCR beta chain is drawn from a study of T cell responses to AZD1222 COVID-19 vaccine. Study-wide results and caveats: The donor cohort was predominantly white British with a female majority, and clonal diversity may have been underestimated.

V shed 6 bases and J 9 bases; nucleotides not matched to a gene: 11. CDR1 is MNHEY and CDR2 is SVGAGI in the germline V gene. The CDR3 runs to 13 residues. Sequenced by immunoSEQ multiplex PCR; TCRdb stores in-frame clones only, minus some. The table includes approximately 160,000 clones, roughly 89% detected once. As concerns this clone: No antigen is known for it.

The sample consisted of peripheral blood, taken on day 0 of AZD1222 vaccination. The clonotype was recovered from an adult in good health. V gene TRBV6-5 combines with J gene TRBJ2-7; 7 bases match TRBD2. The CDR3 reads CASRQRGLSLQYF. In DNA, the CDR3 is TGTGCCAGCAGGCAAAGGGGACTAAGCTTGCAGTACTTC.